The 21 T cell receptor beta chains below come from one sample, sequenced in a study of identical twins. TCRdb reprocessed the 5' RACE reads with MiXCR, giving one entry per CDR3 protein. The data show fewer than 550,000 distinct CDR3 sequences, 13% to 15% seen once. The same sample was also studied in work on yellow fever vaccine responses in identical twins.

Sequenced: CD4+ T cells sorted from blood. Every receptor here comes from a woman between 18 and 29 years old in good health.

The chain uses TRBV28 and TRBJ2-7, with 8 bases that match TRBD2. This CDR3 spans 12 amino acids. Germline CDR1 MDHEN, CDR2 SYDVKM. V lost 8 bases and J lost 6; bases outside the gene matches: 6. CDR3 nucleotides: TGTGCCAGCCCGGGACTAGTACCCGAGCAGTACTTC. Its translation is CASPGLVPEQYF.

Comments on this clonotype: The CDR3 does not close with the conserved phenylalanine or tryptophan, likely indicating a read error. The V call is TRBV29-1, the J call TRBJ2-5; TRBD2 aligns across 10 bases. Germline CDR1 reads SQVTM; CDR2 reads ANQGSEA. The junction had 4 bases not matched to a gene; V was cut back by 4 bases and J by 5 bases. This CDR3 spans 13 amino acids. CDR3 protein: CSVGLAGVETQYL. As DNA, the CDR3 is TGCAGCGTTGGGCTAGCGGGAGTGGAGACCCAGTACCTC.

This clonotype was observed at least ten times. The genes are TRBV20-1 and TRBJ2-1; unclear D gene. V was trimmed by 2 bases and J by 8 bases, leaving 4 bases between them. The CDR3 length is 10 residues. The V gene's germline CDR1 is DFQATT and CDR2 SNEGSKA (reference sequence). The CDR3 DNA follows: TGCAGTGCTAGAACTCATGAGCAGTTCTTC. Amino acid sequence: CSARTHEQFF.

This clonotype has only a few counts. The CDR3 protein is CSAPGPAGEQYF. The DNA for the CDR3 is TGCAGTGCTCCGGGGCCAGCGGGGGAGCAGTACTTC. The V call is TRBV20-1, the J call TRBJ2-7; 7 bases align to TRBD2. J lost 7 bases, V lost 5 bases, and 8 bases had no gene match. The CDR3 loop spans 12 amino acids. The V gene's germline CDR1 is DFQATT and CDR2 SNEGSKA (reference sequence).

The chain carries TRBV7-8 and TRBJ2-1, with TRBD2 matching 7 bases. This CDR3 has 14 residues. From germline, CDR1 is SGHVS and CDR2 FQNEAQ. Trimming took 5 bases from V and 7 from J; bases not matched to a gene: 8. The CDR3 is CASSPMGGRNEQFF. CDR3 nucleotide sequence: TGTGCCAGCAGCCCGATGGGAGGGCGTAATGAGCAGTTCTTC.

This sequence joins TRBV25-1 and TRBJ2-5; D gene uncertain. This CDR3 comprises 16 residues. Germline loops: CDR1 MGHDK, CDR2 SYGVNS. V dropped 0 bases and J dropped 5 bases, with 16 bases sitting between them. DNA for the CDR3: TGTGCCAGCAGTGAATATAACAGTGCCGTAATGGAGACCCAGTACTTC. Amino acids: CASSEYNSAVMETQYF.

The gene calls are TRBV2 and TRBJ2-7; TRBD2 agrees at 7 bases. Germline loops: CDR1 SNHLY, CDR2 FYNNEI. There are 15 residues in the CDR3. Losses at the gene ends were 2 bases for V and 0 bases for J; bases not matched to a gene: 4. The CDR3 is CASSERGGSSYEQYF. The DNA of the CDR3 is TGTGCCAGCAGTGAAAGGGGCGGGAGCTCCTACGAGCAGTACTTC.

This chain's CDR3 is CASSVSYNSPLHF. The CDR3 coding sequence is TGTGCCAGCAGCGTCTCCTATAATTCACCCCTCCACTTT. The genes are TRBV3-1 and TRBJ1-6; no definite D call. Germline values: CDR1 LGHDT, CDR2 YNNKEL (reference sequence). The CDR3 runs 13 residues. V lost 5 bases, J lost 0 bases, and 2 bases lay in between.

This clonotype was observed a handful of times. The chain uses TRBV20-1 and TRBJ2-1, with D perhaps matching TRBD1 (6 bases). CDR1 and CDR2 (germline): DFQATT, SNEGSKA (reference sequence). This CDR3 has 15 residues. Trimming took off 6 bases at V and 0 bases at J, with 15 bases between the two ends. CDR3 coding DNA: TGCAGTGCGTGGGACATACCGAGCTCCTACAATGAGCAGTTCTTC. It specifies CSAWDIPSSYNEQFF.

The sample holds many counts of this clonotype. The chain joins TRBV6-6 to TRBJ2-3; D uncertain. V lost 8 bases, J lost 1 base, and 10 bases lay in between. CDR1 and CDR2 (germline): MNHNY, SVGAGI (reference sequence). The CDR3 sequence is 13 residues long. Written as DNA, the CDR3 is TGTGCCAGCGCTCTCCTTCGCACAGATACGCAGTATTTT. Translating gives CASALLRTDTQYF.

Ten or more counts support this clonotype. This chain uses TRBV4-2 with TRBJ2-3; D unclear. Germline V lookup: CDR1 LGHNA, CDR2 YNFKEQ. V lost 0 bases and J 5 bases, leaving 12 bases between the germline ends. This CDR3 is built from 15 residues. CDR3 loop: CASSQDRQSRDTQYF. The CDR3 DNA sequence: TGTGCCAGCAGCCAAGATCGGCAGTCAAGAGATACGCAGTATTTT.

A few counts support this clonotype. V gene TRBV24-1 combines with J gene TRBJ2-1, with 7 bases aligning to TRBD1. The CDR3 has 15 amino acids. Germline V CDR1 and CDR2: KGHDR, SFDVKD. Trimming cost V 5 bases and J 3 bases; bases outside gene matches: 6. The CDR3: CATSVSGQIYNEQFF. Here the CDR3 DNA reads TGTGCCACCAGTGTCTCGGGACAGATCTACAATGAGCAGTTCTTC.

The gene calls are TRBV6-1 and TRBJ1-2; perhaps TRBD1 as D (6 bases). Germline V lookup: CDR1 MNHNS, CDR2 SASEGT. The CDR3 contains 14 residues. V lost 6 bases, J lost 4 bases, and 15 bases lay in between. CDR3 amino acids: CASSPRVDSYGYTF. The DNA for the CDR3 is TGTGCCAGCAGCCCCCGAGTGGACAGCTATGGCTACACCTTC.

The chain couples TRBV20-1 to TRBJ1-5; no reliable D call. The CDR3 is made up of 12 amino acids. Trimming removed 5 bases from V and 7 bases from J, with 12 bases in between. The germline V gene encodes CDR1 DFQATT and CDR2 SNEGSKA (reference sequence). The CDR3 spells CSAGPREQPQHF. In DNA form, the CDR3 reads TGCAGTGCTGGGCCCCGCGAACAGCCCCAGCATTTT.

The J gene is TRBJ1-6, the V gene TRBV28; 8 bases fit TRBD1. Germline V CDR1 and CDR2: MDHEN, SYDVKM. V shed 4 bases, J shed 10 bases, and the junction held 6 bases outside the gene matches. The CDR3 is 14 amino acids. The CDR3 DNA sequence: TGTGCCAGCAGTTCCGGGACAGGTGGATCACCCCTCCACTTT. Its translation is CASSSGTGGSPLHF.

The table lists this clonotype with a few counts. The rearrangement joins TRBV20-1 to TRBJ2-2, with D perhaps TRBD1 or TRBD2 (5 bases each). Trimming stripped 5 bases from V and 4 bases from J, with 14 bases between. Germline-derived CDR1 and CDR2 are DFQATT and SNEGSKA (reference sequence). The CDR3 length is 14 residues. CDR3 sequence (DNA): TGCAGTGCTCGCCGGGGCAGCCTCACCGGGGAGCTGTTTTTT. As protein: CSARRGSLTGELFF.

This clonotype was seen only a few times. This chain uses TRBV20-1 with TRBJ2-5; no clear D. The CDR3 sequence is 16 residues long. Germline CDR1 and CDR2: DFQATT and SNEGSKA (reference sequence). The V end lost 1 base, the J end lost 5 bases, and 20 bases lay between the germline ends. This CDR3 is CSARGPQGFVVETQYF. The CDR3 DNA reads TGCAGTGCTAGAGGGCCACAAGGCTTTGTGGTGGAGACCCAGTACTTC.

The chain carries TRBV11-1 and TRBJ2-7; 7 nucleotides match TRBD2. The CDR3 sequence is 15 residues long. V gave up 7 bases and J gave up 4 bases; unmatched junction bases: 13. Germline assignment: CDR1 SGHAT and CDR2 FQDESV (reference sequence). This CDR3 reads CASTPGREVMYEQYF. The CDR3 region has the DNA TGTGCCAGCACCCCGGGACGGGAGGTTATGTACGAGCAGTACTTC.

This clonotype came up a few times. The chain carries TRBV27 and TRBJ2-1, with 7 bases lining up with TRBD1. CDR3 length: 13 residues. CDR1 is MNHEY and CDR2 is SMNVEV in the germline V gene (reference sequence). With 4 bases clipped from V and 11 bases from J, the junction kept 8 bases outside the gene matches. The CDR3 nucleotides are TGTGCCAGCAGTTCAAAGATGACAGGGAAGCAGTTCTTC. As protein: CASSSKMTGKQFF.

At least ten counts were recorded for this clonotype. The V gene is TRBV29-1, the J gene TRBJ2-1, with TRBD2 matching over 9 bases. CDR1 and CDR2 (germline): SQVTM, ANQGSEA. CDR3 length: 12 amino acids. The trim removed 7 bases at V and 9 bases at J, leaving 7 bases unmatched. CDR3 in amino acids: CSGYSGSVEQFF. CDR3 nucleotides: TGCAGCGGGTATAGCGGGAGTGTTGAGCAGTTCTTC.

This clonotype was observed a handful of times. This rearrangement joins TRBV5-6 to TRBJ1-4, with no clear D. V was clipped by 1 base and J by 4 bases, with 5 bases between them. The germline V gene encodes CDR1 SGHDT and CDR2 YYEEEE. The CDR3 sequence is 13 residues long. The CDR3 sequence: CASSLSLNEKLFF. The CDR3 bases are TGTGCCAGCAGCTTGTCCCTTAATGAAAAACTGTTTTTT.